This entry features one TCR beta chain sequence. Its antigen is unknown. A read error may account for a junction end that differs from germline. Produced via immunoSEQ multiplex PCR; TCRdb's table is partial and in-frame only. The top ten clones hold over 0.75% of a sample with about 360,000 clones, 70% to 90% of them seen once. This sample was included in a study of cytomegalovirus exposure and HLA in healthy donors. Whole-study results and caveats: The authors enumerated over 150 TCR beta chains as linked to cytomegalovirus.

The CDR3 consists of 12 residues. Germline V gene sequence: CDR1 LGHNA, CDR2 YNFKEQ. The sample consisted of PBMCs. This chain joins TRBV4-2 and TRBJ2-1; possibly TRBD1 for D (5 bases). The origin of this receptor is a woman younger than 30 in good health and CMV-seronegative. CDR3 nucleotide sequence: TGTGCCAGCAGCCAAGAGGGTAGGGGCTACCTCTTC. Protein sequence: CASSQEGRGYLF.